This T cell receptor (beta chain) derives from a study of T cell responses to AZD1222 COVID-19 vaccine. Points on this clone: Its antigen is undetermined. This sample includes further DNA sequences coding for the same CDR3.

Study observations and caveats: Females outnumbered males among donors, who were mostly white British; clonal diversity was possibly underestimated. Sampling that yielded the repertoires occurred only after the peak T cell response.

Clones were read by immunoSEQ multiplex PCR, and TCRdb kept only the in-frame ones, dropping some. Among 90,000 to 150,000 clones, 75% to 90% were seen once, and the ten largest hold approximately 2.4%. The CDR3 spans 13 residues. The germline V gene encodes CDR1 KGHSH and CDR2 LQKENI. Trimming pared 2 bases from V and 3 bases from J, leaving 6 bases between. Sequences were derived from peripheral blood, sampled on day 0 of AZD1222 vaccination. The rearrangement links TRBV18 to TRBJ2-3; D remains unclear. This receptor was identified in an adult in good health. The CDR3 loop reads CASSPGSTDTQYF. The DNA of the CDR3 is TGTGCCAGCTCACCAGGGTCAACAGATACGCAGTATTTT.